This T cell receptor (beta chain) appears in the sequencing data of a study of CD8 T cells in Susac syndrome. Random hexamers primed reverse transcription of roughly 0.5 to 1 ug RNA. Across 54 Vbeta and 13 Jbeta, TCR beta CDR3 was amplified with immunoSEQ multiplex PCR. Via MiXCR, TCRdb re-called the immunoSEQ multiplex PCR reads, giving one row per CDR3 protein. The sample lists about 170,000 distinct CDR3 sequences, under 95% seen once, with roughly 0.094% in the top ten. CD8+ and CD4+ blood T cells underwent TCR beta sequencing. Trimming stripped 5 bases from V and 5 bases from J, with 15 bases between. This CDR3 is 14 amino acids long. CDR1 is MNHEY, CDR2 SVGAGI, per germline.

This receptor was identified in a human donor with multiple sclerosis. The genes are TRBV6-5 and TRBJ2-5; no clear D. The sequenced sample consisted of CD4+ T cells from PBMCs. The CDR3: CASSPARPGETQYF. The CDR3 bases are TGTGCCAGCAGTCCCGCGAGACCTGGGGAGACCCAGTACTTC.